This T cell receptor beta chain is from a study of blood T cell repertoires in COVID-19. About the study: Samples representing acute and convalescent COVID-19 were sourced from the United States, Italy and Spain. Sample material is recorded as cDNA or gDNA derived from T cells, B-cell-depleted T cells, or PBMCs.

The CDR3 spans 15 residues. Trimming cost V 5 bases and J 2 bases, with 16 bases left between them. Per the germline V gene, CDR1 is SGHRS and CDR2 is YFSETQ. As handled by the study authors: Estimated nucleated cell counts came from reference gene primer amplification. Sequencing was performed with immunoSEQ multiplex PCR; in TCRdb, only in-frame clones are kept and a portion is missing. The DNA gave D and trimming, while V, J and clone size come from that table. The sample has approximately 15,000 clones; 90% to 95% are singletons. The sequenced sample was peripheral blood. The chain carries TRBV5-1 and TRBJ2-5; D is perhaps TRBD1 (6 bases). The clonotype was recovered from a man aged 55-75 years with active COVID-19. The CDR3 here is CASRAPGHLQETQYF. The CDR3 bases are TGCGCCAGCAGAGCTCCGGGACACCTTCAAGAGACCCAGTACTTC.